Described below is a single T cell receptor (beta chain) sequence and its context. Its cognate antigen is unknown. This record belongs to a study of blood T cells in healthy people across ages. Whole-study results and caveats: Considered underestimates were the diversity estimates obtained from one million T cells. Roughly linear declines in TCR beta diversity per million T cells occurred with age.

For the second PCR, which ran for roughly 6 to 12 cycles, a sample-barcoded 5' primer and a J-beta primer mix were used. TCRdb re-called the 5' RACE reads with MiXCR, one entry per CDR3 protein. There are 720,000 or so distinct CDR3 sequences in the sample; roughly two fifths occur only once, and around 30% lies in the top ten. Peripheral blood, about 9.3 milliliters per donor, was collected. The length of the CDR3 is 16 residues. V lost 4 bases to trimming and J lost 11 bases; unmatched junction nucleotides: 16. CDR1 is LNHNV, CDR2 YYDKDF, per germline (reference sequence). This TCR derives from an elderly man in good health. Sequencing input: blood. The V call is TRBV15, the J call TRBJ2-5; 10 bases agree with TRBD1. CDR3 in DNA: TGTGCCACCAGCATGGACGGGACAGGGGCCTACAATGAGCAGTACTTC. This sequence encodes CATSMDGTGAYNEQYF.